This TCR beta chain was captured in a study of blood T cell repertoires in COVID-19. The protocol was immunoSEQ multiplex PCR, while the TCRdb copy is restricted to in-frame clones and leaves out a portion. Altogether roughly 180,000 clones are present, about 84% being singletons, with the ten largest covering more than 5.5%. V gave up 4 bases and J gave up 2 bases, with 14 bases separating them. Germline CDR1 LNHDA, CDR2 SQIVND (reference sequence). CDR3 length: 15 residues. The chain employs TRBV19 and TRBJ2-5; a possible D gene is TRBD2 (7 bases). This TCR was sampled from a human donor in a cohort sampled during active COVID-19. The sample consisted of peripheral blood. CDR3 bases: TGTGCCAGTAGTACCGGGGGGCAGTGGCAAGAGACCCAGTACTTC. It is translated as CASSTGGQWQETQYF.